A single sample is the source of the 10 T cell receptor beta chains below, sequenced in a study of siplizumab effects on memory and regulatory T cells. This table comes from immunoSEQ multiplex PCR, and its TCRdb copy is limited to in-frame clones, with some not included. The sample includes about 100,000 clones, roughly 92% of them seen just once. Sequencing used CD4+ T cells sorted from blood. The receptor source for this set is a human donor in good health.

This CDR3 reads CASSARAPGDSNQPQHF. CDR3 nucleotide sequence: TGTGCCAGCAGTGCGCGGGCCCCAGGGGATAGCAATCAGCCCCAGCATTTT. The genes are TRBV27 and TRBJ1-5; TRBD1 might be the D (6 bases). The CDR3 extends over 17 amino acids. Germline V CDR1 and CDR2: MNHEY, SMNVEV (reference sequence). V lost 5 bases and J lost 0, with 17 bases in between.

In DNA form, the CDR3 reads TGCGCCAGCAGCTTGGGAGGGACAGGGGAAGGCTACACCTTC. This translates into CASSLGGTGEGYTF. The rearrangement uses TRBV5-1 and TRBJ1-2, with 10 bases matching TRBD1. The CDR3 sequence is 14 residues long. Germline values: CDR1 SGHRS, CDR2 YFSETQ. V dropped 0 bases and J dropped 8; count of bases not matched to a gene: 4.

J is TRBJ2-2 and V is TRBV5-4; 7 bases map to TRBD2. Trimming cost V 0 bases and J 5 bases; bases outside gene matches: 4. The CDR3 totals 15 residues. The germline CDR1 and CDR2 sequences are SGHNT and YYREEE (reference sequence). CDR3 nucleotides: TGTGCCAGCAGCTTGGTGGGGCGGGGGACCGGGGAGCTGTTTTTT. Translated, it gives CASSLVGRGTGELFF.

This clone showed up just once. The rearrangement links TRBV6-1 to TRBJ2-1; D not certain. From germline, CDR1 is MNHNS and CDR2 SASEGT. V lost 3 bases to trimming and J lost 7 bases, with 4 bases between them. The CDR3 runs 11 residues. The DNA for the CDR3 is TGTGCCAGCAGTGAGAGGAATGAGCAGTTCTTC. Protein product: CASSERNEQFF.

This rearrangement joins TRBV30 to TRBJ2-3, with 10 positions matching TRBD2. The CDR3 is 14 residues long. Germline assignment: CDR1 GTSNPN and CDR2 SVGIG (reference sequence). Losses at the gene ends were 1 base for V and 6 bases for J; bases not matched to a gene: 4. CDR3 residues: CAWSAKAGGDTQYF. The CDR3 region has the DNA TGTGCCTGGAGTGCAAAAGCGGGAGGGGATACGCAGTATTTT.

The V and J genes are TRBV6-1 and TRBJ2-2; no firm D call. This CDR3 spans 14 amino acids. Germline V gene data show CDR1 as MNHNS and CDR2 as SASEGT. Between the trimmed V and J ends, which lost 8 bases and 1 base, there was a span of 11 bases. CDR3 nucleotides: TGTGCCAGCTCAGCAAGCAAGAACACCGGGGAGCTGTTTTTT. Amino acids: CASSASKNTGELFF.

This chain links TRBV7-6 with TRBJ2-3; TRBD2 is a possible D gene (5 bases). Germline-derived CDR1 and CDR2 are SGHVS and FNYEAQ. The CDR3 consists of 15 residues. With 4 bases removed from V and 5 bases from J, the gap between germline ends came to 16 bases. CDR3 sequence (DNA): TGTGCCAGCAGCTCACAGCCCAGCGGCGTAGATACGCAGTATTTT. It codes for CASSSQPSGVDTQYF.

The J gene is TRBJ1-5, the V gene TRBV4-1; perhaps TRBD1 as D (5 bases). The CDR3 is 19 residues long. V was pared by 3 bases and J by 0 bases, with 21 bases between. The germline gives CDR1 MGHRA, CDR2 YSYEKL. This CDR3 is CASSHQTGGVLSSNQPQHF. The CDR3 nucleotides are TGCGCCAGCAGCCACCAAACGGGGGGAGTACTGAGTAGCAATCAGCCCCAGCATTTT.

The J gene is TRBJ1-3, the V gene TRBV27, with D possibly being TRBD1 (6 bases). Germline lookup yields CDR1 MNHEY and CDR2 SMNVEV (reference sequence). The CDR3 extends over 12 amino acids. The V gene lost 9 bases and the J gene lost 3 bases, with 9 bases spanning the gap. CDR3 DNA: TGTGCCAGTGGACAGCATGGAAACACCATATATTTT. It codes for CASGQHGNTIYF.

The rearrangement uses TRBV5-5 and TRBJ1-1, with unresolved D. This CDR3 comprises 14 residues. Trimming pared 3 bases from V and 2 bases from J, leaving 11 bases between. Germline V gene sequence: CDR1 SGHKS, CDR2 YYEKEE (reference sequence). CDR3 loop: CASSYTSVNTEAFF. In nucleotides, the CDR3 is TGTGCCAGCAGCTACACGTCTGTAAACACTGAAGCTTTCTTT.